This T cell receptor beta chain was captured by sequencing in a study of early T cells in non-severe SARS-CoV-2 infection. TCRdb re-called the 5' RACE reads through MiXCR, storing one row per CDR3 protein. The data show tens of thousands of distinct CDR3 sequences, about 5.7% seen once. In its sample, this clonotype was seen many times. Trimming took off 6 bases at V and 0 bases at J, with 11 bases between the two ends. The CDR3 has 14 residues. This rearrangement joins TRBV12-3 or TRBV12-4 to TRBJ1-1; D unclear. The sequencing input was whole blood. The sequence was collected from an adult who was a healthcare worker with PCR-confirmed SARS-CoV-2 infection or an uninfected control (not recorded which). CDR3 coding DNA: TGTGCCAGCAGAAATCTTGCGTTGAACACTGAAGCTTTCTTT. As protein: CASRNLALNTEAFF.